This TCR beta chain was obtained from a study of cytomegalovirus exposure and HLA in healthy donors (dated by TCRdb to about 2017). Context from the whole study: An earlier analysis of approximately 550 of the donors reported roughly 270 Gb of sequence data and 100 million to 130 million unique TCR beta sequences from approximately 180 million T cells. In an earlier analysis of over 550 of the donors, high-throughput TCR beta sequencing was used to judge whether each TCR beta V gene segment behaved as functional or pseudogenic. The aim of the study was to test whether cataloging public T cell receptors could identify signatures of past pathogen exposure. In a later analysis, previously published TCR beta repertoires from 500 to 750 donors were re-analyzed and high-resolution HLA genotyping was added so that TCR occurrence patterns could be studied. Approximately 310 gigabases of sequencing data and tens of millions of unique TCR sequences were included in an early release covering 500 to 750 HLA-typed donors. HLA typing included class I and class II loci at four-digit resolution. The number of typed donors differed by locus: about 629-630 for A, B, C, DRB1 and DQB1; approximately 540 for DQA1; 600 to 610 for DPA1; and some 450 for DPB1. About five DR-DQ haplotypes were treated as single units for association and clustering because of strong linkage in the cohort. Besides the first cohort of approximately 710 subjects, a separate validation cohort made up of 90 to 150 different subjects was used. Donor age, sex, ethnicity and CMV serostatus were compiled alongside the repertoire data. A later genetic analysis took genome-wide SNP genotypes for about 65% of the 666 donors and used that subset as a discovery cohort. The study used immunosequencing to profile the T cell repertoires of some 600 subjects and linked those repertoires to cytomegalovirus serostatus. The genetic ancestry cluster associated with self-reported Caucasian donors included 81% of the 398 genotyped donors. Among 398 genotyped donors of the cohort, an average of around 240,000 unique TCR beta nucleotide sequences was sequenced per donor, of which about 18% were non-productive. All discovery cohort repertoires had been generated using a single sequencing platform. Rather than using new phenotypic data, the later analysis identified candidate immune exposures from TCR beta sequences and from how often those sequences occurred across donors. The study combined high-throughput TCR immunosequencing, statistical association of individual TCRs with disease status, and machine learning to predict cytomegalovirus infection status.

The cohort comprised 550 to 700 healthy bone marrow donors. Cohort members were all nominally healthy when sampled, although unrecorded immune exposures were likely present. The donor tested CMV seronegative, placing the donor among the 352 seronegative members of the cohort. A peripheral blood sample was provided by each donor, and peripheral blood mononuclear cells were used for TCR beta sequencing. Genomic DNA extraction from the blood cell samples was performed with the Qiagen DNeasy Blood Extraction Kit. Library preparation was by the immunoSEQ multiplex PCR assay. For the multiplex PCR, a mixture combining 60 forward primers for TCR Vbeta segments and 13 reverse primers for TCR Jbeta segments was used. Amplification of the CDR3 region of rearranged TCR beta genes was performed with a multiplex PCR assay on genomic DNA. The amplified TCR beta libraries were sequenced on the Illumina HiSeq System as 87-base-pair reads. The original methods were these. In a later analysis, tens of millions of unique TCR beta chains were counted across the 500 to 850 repertoires, and about 9.9 million of these chains were shared by at least two donors. To remove PCR and sequencing errors, raw reads were error-corrected and collapsed into unique sequences using a nearest-neighbor algorithm that merged closely related sequences. To assign V, D and J gene segments, CDR3 sequences were aligned to IMGT reference sequences. For a sequence to be retained, a match of at least six nucleotides was required to both a V gene segment and a J gene segment. Rearrangements were called productive when the CDR3 lacked stop codons and stayed in frame with V and J; all others were non-productive. Following IMGT convention, CDR3 was defined as the stretch from the second conserved V-encoded cysteine up to the conserved J-encoded phenylalanine. In an earlier analysis of some 550 of the donors, sequences lacking an unambiguous match to a single V gene segment were excluded. An earlier analysis of fewer than 750 of the donors called V segments functional above 56.7% productive rearrangements and segregating when the between-donor standard deviation exceeded 5%. A statistical classification framework was built to diagnose cytomegalovirus status from the catalog of TCR beta chain sequences. In a later analysis, TCR nucleotide sequences were compared against IMGT/GENE-DB human TR gene sequences so that V and J genes could be assigned. The TCRdist pipeline was used in a later analysis to assign CDR3 sequences and most-parsimonious VDJ recombination scenarios. A later analysis defined each TCR beta chain by its CDR3 amino acid sequence plus V-gene family, and excluded reads lacking a unique V-gene family. In a later analysis, 450 to 600 highly shared, low-generation-probability nucleotide sequences were removed to address suspected cross-contamination and a sequencing artifact. For each public chain, a later analysis derived a clonal expansion index from normalized ranks of inferred template counts within each repertoire. In a later analysis, generation probabilities were computed using a VDJ recombination model fitted to out-of-frame rearrangements, and the results were checked against IGoR. In a later analysis, TCR-TCR, TCR-HLA and TCR-CMV co-occurrence was scored with hypergeometric tests, and a repertoire-size bias correction was applied to TCR pairs. A later analysis estimated false discovery rates by permuting HLA or CMV assignments 20 times. In a later analysis, co-occurring TCRs were grouped using DBSCAN, with TCRdist sequence similarity added in when clustering inside HLA-allele-positive subsets. Co-occurrence clustering excluded repertoires with fewer than 30,000 or more than 120,000 public chains, plus five with anomalous nucleotide sharing. This is the immuneACCESS table as TCRdb keeps it, with only in-frame sequences that have V and J called. A part of the clones is gone; compared with another copy, unresolved V genes explain less than half, and the rest is unexplained. That table gives V, J and clone size, and the DNA gave D and trimming. The sample table records about 160,000 clones; over 65% of these occur just once. The top ten clones comprise 3% to 3.5% of the sample.

The CDR1 and CDR2 encoded by the germline V gene (reference sequence) are WNHNN and SYGVQD. V is pruned by 5 bases and J by 4 bases, leaving 6 bases of the junction without a gene match. The CDR3 numbers 14 residues from cysteine through phenylalanine. The retained sequence is limited to the CDR3, 42 bases, with the frame set at the first base. Notes on this clone: Its antigen target is currently unknown. No base qualities exist here, and no much larger clone lies one base off it.

Broader findings and caveats from the paper: Compared with the approximately 700-donor mean, donors in an Asian-associated ancestry cluster had fewer N-insertions in productive TCRs, according to a later genetic analysis. The presence/absence analyses assumed that sequencing depth was roughly uniform across donors, and that assumption may not be true. Compared with equally common non-associated chains, HLA-associated TCR beta chains in a later analysis were more clonally expanded and had lower generation probabilities. Broadly in line with IMGT annotations, most TCR beta V segments showed up in productive rearrangements about 90% or about 30% of the time in an earlier analysis of 450 to 750 of the donors. Only TCR beta chains were sequenced in this cohort, and the absence of alpha or paired-chain data limited detectable features. Correlated functional status among segregating V segments might reflect linkage disequilibrium, but an unknown experimental factor could not be ruled out. The authors suggested that the approach could potentially be generalized to other disease states and immunological phenotypes. When HLA alleles, especially DR and DQ, strongly co-occurred, TCR associations were difficult to assign to individual alleles. The classifier was reported to diagnose cytomegalovirus status with high specificity and sensitivity in both the original and validation cohorts. Some 15 rarely observed V segments, including chromosome 9 orphons, were excluded from the earlier analysis of about 500 of the donors because counts were too low. The study listed 164 TCR beta chains as associated with cytomegalovirus. In vitro tests confirmed that a few of the cytomegalovirus-associated TCR beta chains recognize cytomegalovirus antigens. In a later analysis, several top co-occurrence clusters were reported to appear linked to parvovirus B19, influenza, CMV and Epstein-Barr virus. Specific HLA alleles were associated with 15,000 to 20,000 TCR beta sequences at a false discovery rate of 0.05 in a later analysis. While some public TCRs were present in many individuals, most TCR sequences turned up only very rarely across donors. A cluster of highly shared sequence variants was judged likely to represent a technical artifact of the sequencing pipeline. In a later analysis, most CMV-associated TCR beta chains were found to appear HLA-restricted, with HLA associations seemingly driven largely by CMV exposure. Because HLA typing was missing for some donors at each locus, association tests included only the typed subset. A further reported finding was that TCR beta sequences accurately predicted the HLA-A and HLA-B alleles for most subjects in the first cohort. Because the 87-base-pair reads could not distinguish some IMGT-functional V segments, including TRBV6-2 and TRBV6-3, those segments were excluded. A later genetic analysis associated a missense DCLRE1C variant with V-gene and J-gene trimming of TCR beta chains, and an independent cohort replicated the association. Immune exposure information for the cohort was limited to CMV serostatus. According to a later analysis, TCR association rates differed among HLA loci, with DRB1 alleles showing the most associated TCRs and HLA-C alleles showing the fewest.

This receptor was obtained from a middle-aged woman in good health and CMV-seronegative. Rearrangement joined TRBV10-1 to TRBJ2-5; 8 junctional bases match TRBD1. What was sequenced was PBMCs. The nucleotide sequence is TGCGCCAGCAGTAAGGGACAGGCTGGAGAGACCCAGTACTTC. This sequence encodes CASSKGQAGETQYF.